Below are 22 T cell receptor beta chains sequenced from a single sample in a study of CD8 T cells in ankylosing spondylitis. TCRdb used MiXCR to reprocess the 5' RACE reads, holding one entry per CDR3 protein. The table lists around 340,000 distinct CDR3 sequences, 20% to 25% of them singletons, with about an eighth in the top ten. The sequenced sample was blood, either unsorted or a sorted T cell fraction (not recorded which). The origin of the receptors is a male donor with ankylosing spondylitis or in good health (not recorded which).

This clonotype was found a few times. The CDR3 region is CASSLANRVTQETQYF. The CDR3 DNA follows: TGTGCCAGCAGCTTGGCTAACAGGGTCACCCAAGAGACCCAGTACTTC. The rearrangement uses TRBV5-6 and TRBJ2-5; maybe TRBD1 (6 bases). The V end was cut by 0 bases, the J end by 1 base, with 13 bases between. The CDR3 extends over 16 amino acids. Germline values: CDR1 SGHDT, CDR2 YYEEEE.

The chain carries TRBV12-3 or TRBV12-4 and TRBJ2-5, with 9 bases lining up with TRBD1. After removal of 6 bases from V and 5 bases from J, the junction contained 7 bases not matched to a gene. The length of the CDR3 is 14 residues. Here the CDR3 DNA reads TGTGCCAGCAGCCGACGGACAGGGGACGAGACCCAGTACTTC. It specifies CASSRRTGDETQYF.

This chain uses TRBV29-1 with TRBJ2-2; D gene ambiguous. V lost 5 bases and J lost 3, with 13 bases in between. This CDR3 is built from 14 residues. Germline loops: CDR1 SQVTM, CDR2 ANQGSEA. CDR3 in amino acids: CSVYGVGDTGELFF. In DNA form, the CDR3 reads TGCAGCGTTTATGGAGTTGGGGACACCGGGGAGCTGTTTTTT.

This clonotype appeared a few times. The chain couples TRBV12-3 or TRBV12-4 to TRBJ2-7; no reliable D call. This CDR3 is built from 12 residues. V dropped 6 bases and J dropped 4 bases, with 10 bases sitting between them. CDR3 sequence reads: CASSRFFYEQYF. In nucleotides, the CDR3 is TGTGCCAGCAGCCGATTTTTTTACGAGCAGTACTTC.

The V gene is TRBV3-1, the J gene TRBJ2-7; TRBD1 is a possible D gene (7 bases). The CDR3 spans 17 residues. Trimming took off 0 bases at V and 6 bases at J, with 21 bases between the two ends. CDR1 and CDR2 from the germline V gene are LGHDT and YNNKEL (reference sequence). The CDR3 sequence: CASSQDWREGGTGEQYF. The CDR3 DNA reads as TGTGCCAGCAGCCAAGATTGGAGGGAAGGGGGCACAGGCGAGCAGTACTTC.

V is TRBV20-1 and J is TRBJ2-1, with D unresolved. The germline V gene has CDR1 DFQATT and CDR2 SNEGSKA (reference sequence). V was clipped by 3 bases and J by 1 base, with 10 bases between them. This CDR3 is built from 14 residues. The CDR3 DNA reads TGCAGTGCTAGTCGGCCTCCGTCCTACAATGAGCAGTTCTTC. Its protein is CSASRPPSYNEQFF.

This rearrangement joins TRBV7-9 to TRBJ2-7; a weak D match, TRBD1 (7 bases). Trimming pared 5 bases from V and 4 bases from J, leaving 18 bases between. CDR3 length: 15 amino acids. From germline, CDR1 is SEHNR and CDR2 FQNEAQ (reference sequence). CDR3 nucleotides: TGTGCCAGCAGCCCCCCAGGGGGGAGGAGGTACGAGCAGTACTTC. It translates to CASSPPGGRRYEQYF.

The chain links TRBV27 to TRBJ2-7, with 7 nucleotides matching TRBD1. Germline V CDR1 and CDR2: MNHEY, SMNVEV (reference sequence). This CDR3 has 13 amino acids. The J segment lost 3 bases and the V segment lost 5 bases, leaving 4 bases of the junction unmatched. The CDR3 DNA is TGTGCCAGCAGTATGGGACAGCTCTACGAGCAGTACTTC. It is translated as CASSMGQLYEQYF.

In this sample, this clonotype turned up once. The chain is built from TRBV4-1 and TRBJ2-1; either TRBD1 or TRBD2 may fit D (6 bases each). This CDR3 spans 16 amino acids. Germline-derived CDR1 and CDR2 are MGHRA and YSYEKL. Trimming left V 2 bases short and J 1 base short, with 12 bases between. The CDR3 bases are TGCGCCAGCAGCCAACTAAGGGGGGCTTCCTACAATGAGCAGTTCTTC. Translated: CASSQLRGASYNEQFF.

The V gene is TRBV6-1, the J gene TRBJ2-1, with 7 bases fitting TRBD1. V trimming: 8 bases; J trimming: 7 bases; junction bases outside the gene matches: 2. CDR1 and CDR2 from the germline V gene are MNHNS and SASEGT. This CDR3 region has 11 residues. CDR3 sequence: CASDRANEQFF. For the CDR3, the DNA is TGTGCCAGCGACAGGGCTAATGAGCAGTTCTTC.

The chain combines TRBV7-9 with TRBJ2-5, with 11 bases aligning to TRBD2. Unmatched junction bases numbered 11, after V lost 5 bases and J lost 9 bases. CDR3 length: 15 amino acids. From germline, CDR1 is SEHNR and CDR2 FQNEAQ (reference sequence). CDR3 region: CASSRGLADIGAQYF. CDR3 DNA sequence: TGTGCCAGCAGCAGGGGACTAGCGGACATAGGGGCCCAGTACTTC. Complete variable domain (other parts from reference TRBV7-9 and TRBJ2-5): DTGVSQNPRHKITKRGQNVTFRCDPISEHNRLYWYRQTLGQGPEFLTYFQNEAQLEKSRLLSDRFSAERPKGSFSTLEIQRTEQGDSAMYLCASSRGLADIGAQYFGPGTRLLVL.

The chain recombines TRBV7-9 with TRBJ2-2; 7 bases align to TRBD1. The CDR3 runs 13 residues. The V gene end was trimmed by 4 bases and the J gene end by 10 bases; junction bases not matched to a gene: 6. Germline values: CDR1 SEHNR, CDR2 FQNEAQ (reference sequence). Written as DNA, the CDR3 is TGTGCCAGCAGCTCCCGCGACAGGGTGGAGCTGTTTTTT. Translating gives CASSSRDRVELFF.

A few counts support this clonotype. The chain uses TRBV20-1 and TRBJ2-1; 8 bases line up with TRBD2. The germline gives CDR1 DFQATT, CDR2 SNEGSKA (reference sequence). V lost 6 bases and J lost 7; bases outside the gene matches: 14. The CDR3 runs 15 residues. This CDR3 reads CSAPGLAPKGNEQFF. The CDR3 region has the DNA TGCAGTGCACCCGGACTAGCCCCTAAGGGGAATGAGCAGTTCTTC.

The gene calls are TRBV6-1 and TRBJ2-7; D is ambiguous. Trimming took 8 bases from V and 2 from J, leaving 13 bases between them. Germline assignment: CDR1 MNHNS and CDR2 SASEGT. The CDR3 loop spans 13 amino acids. The CDR3 reads CASEIPLTYEQYF. The CDR3 DNA follows: TGTGCCAGCGAGATCCCGCTCACCTACGAGCAGTACTTC.

The genes are TRBV19 and TRBJ2-1; the match to TRBD2 covers 8 bases. CDR3 size: 15 residues. V trimming: 6 bases; J trimming: 0 bases; junction bases outside the gene matches: 4. CDR1 is LNHDA, CDR2 SQIVND, per germline (reference sequence). The chain's CDR3 is CASRSGGSSYNEQFF. In nucleotides, the CDR3 is TGTGCCAGTAGAAGCGGGGGTAGCTCCTACAATGAGCAGTTCTTC.

The V call is TRBV4-1, the J call TRBJ1-1; unclear D gene. Trimming removed 0 bases from V and 1 base from J, with 6 bases in between. The CDR3 runs to 14 residues. Germline V gives CDR1 MGHRA, CDR2 YSYEKL. CDR3 sequence: CASSQDPQNTEAFF. CDR3 coding DNA: TGCGCCAGCAGCCAAGATCCCCAGAACACTGAAGCTTTCTTT.

The CDR3 here is CAPQGRNSSYNEQFF. CDR3 DNA: TGTGCCCCACAGGGCCGGAACAGCTCCTACAATGAGCAGTTCTTC. The chain uses TRBV2 and TRBJ2-1; D perhaps matches TRBD1 (6 bases). This CDR3 contains 15 residues. In germline, CDR1 is SNHLY, CDR2 FYNNEI. V was cut by 11 bases and J by 0 bases, with 17 bases left in between.

This clonotype has a handful of counts. V and J are TRBV12-5 and TRBJ2-7; D perhaps matches TRBD2 (5 bases). The germline V and J ends were trimmed by 0 bases and 2 bases, with 20 bases remaining between them. This CDR3 has 18 amino acids. CDR1 is LGHNT and CDR2 is FRNRAP in the germline V gene. For the CDR3, the DNA is TGTGCTAGTGGTTTGGTACTGCTTTTCGAGGACTTAACCTACGAGCAGTACTTC. This encodes CASGLVLLFEDLTYEQYF.

The table lists this clonotype with many counts. The chain joins TRBV12-3 or TRBV12-4 to TRBJ2-5, with D perhaps matching TRBD1 (5 bases). The length of the CDR3 is 15 residues. Trimming stripped 2 bases from V and 5 bases from J, with 15 bases between. In DNA form, the CDR3 reads TGTGCCAGCAGTTTAAGGGGCCGAAGTGGGGAGACCCAGTACTTC. Residues: CASSLRGRSGETQYF.

This chain joins TRBV7-9 and TRBJ2-5, with D hard to call. This CDR3 comprises 15 residues. Trimming took 0 bases from V and 4 from J, leaving 12 bases between them. The germline V gene encodes CDR1 SEHNR and CDR2 FQNEAQ (reference sequence). The CDR3 loop reads CASSLALGFLETQYF. DNA for the CDR3: TGTGCCAGCAGCTTAGCGCTGGGGTTTCTAGAGACCCAGTACTTC.

The rearrangement links TRBV25-1 to TRBJ2-3, with D hard to call. V shed 8 bases and J shed 6 bases, with 0 bases lying between them. CDR3 size: 8 residues. CDR1 is MGHDK and CDR2 is SYGVNS in the germline V gene. The CDR3 sequence: CASDTQYF. The CDR3 nucleotides are TGTGCCAGCGATACGCAGTATTTT.

This chain connects TRBV2 to TRBJ2-5; tentative D call: TRBD2 (6 bases). This CDR3 contains 15 residues. Per the germline V gene, CDR1 is SNHLY and CDR2 is FYNNEI. Trimming cost V 2 bases and J 9 bases, with 19 bases left between them. The CDR3 DNA sequence: TGTGCCAGCAGTGAAATAGGGGTCCCACCGGGGGCCCAGTACTTC. Translation gives CASSEIGVPPGAQYF.